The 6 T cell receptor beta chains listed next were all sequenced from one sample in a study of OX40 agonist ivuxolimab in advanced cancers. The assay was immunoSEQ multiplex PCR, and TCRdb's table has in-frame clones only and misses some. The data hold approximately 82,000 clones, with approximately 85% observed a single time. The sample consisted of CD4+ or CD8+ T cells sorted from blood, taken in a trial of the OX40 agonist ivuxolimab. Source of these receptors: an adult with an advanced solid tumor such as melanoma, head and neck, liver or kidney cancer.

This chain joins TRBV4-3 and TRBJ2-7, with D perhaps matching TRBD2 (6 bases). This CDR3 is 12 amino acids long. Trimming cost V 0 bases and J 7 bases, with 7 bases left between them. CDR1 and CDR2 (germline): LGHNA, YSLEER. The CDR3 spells CASSQDRGEQYF. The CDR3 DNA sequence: TGCGCCAGCAGCCAAGATCGGGGGGAGCAGTACTTC.

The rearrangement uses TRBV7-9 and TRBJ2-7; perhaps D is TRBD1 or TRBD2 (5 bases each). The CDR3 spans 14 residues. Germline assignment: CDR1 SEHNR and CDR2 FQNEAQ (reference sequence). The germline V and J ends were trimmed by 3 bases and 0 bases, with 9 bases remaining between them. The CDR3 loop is CASSLTGTSYEQYF. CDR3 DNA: TGTGCCAGCAGCTTGACGGGGACCTCCTACGAGCAGTACTTC.

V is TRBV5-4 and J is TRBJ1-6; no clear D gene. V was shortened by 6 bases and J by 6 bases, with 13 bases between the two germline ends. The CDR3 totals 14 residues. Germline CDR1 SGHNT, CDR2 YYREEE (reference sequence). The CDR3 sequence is CASTSTRGNSPLHF. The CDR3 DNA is TGTGCCAGCACCTCAACACGGGGTAATTCACCCCTCCACTTT.

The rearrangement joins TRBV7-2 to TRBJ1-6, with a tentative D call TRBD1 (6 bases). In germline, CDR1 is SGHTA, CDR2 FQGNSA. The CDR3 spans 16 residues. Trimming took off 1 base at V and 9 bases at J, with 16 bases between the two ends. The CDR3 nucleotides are TGTGCCAGCAGCTTAGGGGCAGGGGTGCCTGGTTCACCCCTCCACTTT. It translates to CASSLGAGVPGSPLHF.

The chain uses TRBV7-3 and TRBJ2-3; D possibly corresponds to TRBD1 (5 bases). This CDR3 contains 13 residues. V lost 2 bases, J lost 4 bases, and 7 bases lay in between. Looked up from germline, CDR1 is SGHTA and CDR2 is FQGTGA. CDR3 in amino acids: CASSLVTADTQYF. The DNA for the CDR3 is TGTGCCAGCAGCTTAGTGACAGCAGATACGCAGTATTTT.

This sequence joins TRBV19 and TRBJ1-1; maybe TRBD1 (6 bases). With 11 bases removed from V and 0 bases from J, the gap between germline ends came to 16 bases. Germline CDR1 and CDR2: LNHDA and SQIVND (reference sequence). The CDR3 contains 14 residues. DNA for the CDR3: TGTGCCGCCAGTCCGGGACACCTGAACACTGAAGCTTTCTTT. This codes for CAASPGHLNTEAFF.